This T cell receptor (beta chain) was documented in a study of T cells in Graves' hyperthyroidism and ophthalmopathy. Study context: It was at initial diagnosis, before any treatment, that peripheral blood was collected.

This clonotype was observed a handful of times. Antigen specificity is unknown. This CDR3 is 13 amino acids long. The germline V gene encodes CDR1 SQVTM and CDR2 ANQGSEA. V lost 4 bases, J lost 7 bases, and 16 bases lay in between. Ophthalmopathy cases met thresholds of Clinical Activity Score at least 3, NOSPECS grade at least 4 and duration under 3 months. General observations from the study: Expanded thyroid clonotypes (above 0.001) were mostly also found in blood.

RNA transcripts were the template for amplifying TCR beta CDR3 regions. Carried out on the TCR CDR3, a first-round RT-PCR used the HTBI primer set. TCRdb re-called the multiplex PCR reads through MiXCR, storing one row per CDR3 protein. The data contain hundreds of thousands of distinct CDR3 sequences, approximately 15% of them singletons. V usage is TRBV29-1 and J usage is TRBJ1-1; D is possibly TRBD1 (5 bases). This receptor was obtained from a woman in her forties or fifties with Graves' ophthalmopathy. Material for sequencing was blood. The CDR3 sequence: CSVVTGRGFEAFF. The CDR3 bases are TGCAGCGTTGTAACTGGGAGGGGATTTGAAGCTTTCTTT.